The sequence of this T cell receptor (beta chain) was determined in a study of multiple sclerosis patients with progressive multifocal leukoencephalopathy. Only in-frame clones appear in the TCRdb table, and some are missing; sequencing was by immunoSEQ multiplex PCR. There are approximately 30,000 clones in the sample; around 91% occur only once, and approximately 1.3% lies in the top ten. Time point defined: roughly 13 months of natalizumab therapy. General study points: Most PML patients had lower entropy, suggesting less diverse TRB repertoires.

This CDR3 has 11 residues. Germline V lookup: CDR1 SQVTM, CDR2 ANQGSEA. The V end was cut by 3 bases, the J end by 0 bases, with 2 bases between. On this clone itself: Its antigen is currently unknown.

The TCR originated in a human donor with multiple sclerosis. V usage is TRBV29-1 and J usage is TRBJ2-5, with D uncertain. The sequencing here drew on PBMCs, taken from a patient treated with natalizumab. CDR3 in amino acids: CSVEDQETQYF. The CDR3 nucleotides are TGCAGCGTTGAGGACCAAGAGACCCAGTACTTC.